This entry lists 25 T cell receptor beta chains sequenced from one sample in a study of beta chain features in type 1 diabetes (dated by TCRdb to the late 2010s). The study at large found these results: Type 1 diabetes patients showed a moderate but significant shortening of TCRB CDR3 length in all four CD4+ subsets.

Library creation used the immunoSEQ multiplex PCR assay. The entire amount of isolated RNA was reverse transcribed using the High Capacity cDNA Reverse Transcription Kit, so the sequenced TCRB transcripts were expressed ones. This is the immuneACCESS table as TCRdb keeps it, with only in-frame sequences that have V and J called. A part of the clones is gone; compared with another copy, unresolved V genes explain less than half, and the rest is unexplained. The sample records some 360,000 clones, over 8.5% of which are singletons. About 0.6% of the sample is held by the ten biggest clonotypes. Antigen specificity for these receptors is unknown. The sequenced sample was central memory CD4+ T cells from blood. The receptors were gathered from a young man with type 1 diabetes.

CDR3 DNA: TGTGCCAGCAGACGAGGACAGGCTAGCACAGATACGCAGTATTTT. It specifies CASRRGQASTDTQYF. The rearrangement joins TRBV27 to TRBJ2-3; TRBD1 matches at 7 bases. This CDR3 region has 15 residues. V trimming: 6 bases; J trimming: 0 bases; junction bases outside the gene matches: 6. Germline CDR1 reads MNHEY; CDR2 reads SMNVEV (reference sequence).

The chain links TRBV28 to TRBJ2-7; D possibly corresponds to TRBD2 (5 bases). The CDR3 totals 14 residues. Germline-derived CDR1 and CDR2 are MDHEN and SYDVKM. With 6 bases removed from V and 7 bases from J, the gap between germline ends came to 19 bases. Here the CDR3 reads CASRSLVRVGEQYF. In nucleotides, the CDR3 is TGTGCCAGCAGGTCACTAGTGAGGGTTGGGGAGCAGTACTTC. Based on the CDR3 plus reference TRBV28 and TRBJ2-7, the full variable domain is DVKVTQSSRYLVKRTGEKVFLECVQDMDHENMFWYRQDPGLGLRLIYFSYDVKMKEKGDIPEGYSVSREKKERFSLILESASTNQTSMYLCASRSLVRVGEQYFGPGTRLTVT.

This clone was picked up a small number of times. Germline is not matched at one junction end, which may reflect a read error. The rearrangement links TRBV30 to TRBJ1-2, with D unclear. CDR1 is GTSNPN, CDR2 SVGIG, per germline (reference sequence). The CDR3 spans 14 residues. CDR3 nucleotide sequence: TGTGCATGGAATGGCGAAATTGGCCGCTATGGCTACACCTTC. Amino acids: CAWNGEIGRYGYTF.

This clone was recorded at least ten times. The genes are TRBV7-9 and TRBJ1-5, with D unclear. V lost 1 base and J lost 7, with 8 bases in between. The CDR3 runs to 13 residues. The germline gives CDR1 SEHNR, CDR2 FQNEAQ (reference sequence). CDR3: CASSLEDWQPQHF. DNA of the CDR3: TGTGCCAGCAGCTTAGAGGACTGGCAGCCCCAGCATTTT.

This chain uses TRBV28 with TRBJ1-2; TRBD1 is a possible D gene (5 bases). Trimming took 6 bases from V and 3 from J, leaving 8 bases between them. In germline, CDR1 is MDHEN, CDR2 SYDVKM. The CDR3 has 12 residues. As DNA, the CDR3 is TGTGCCAGCAGAACGACAGACTATGGCTACACCTTC. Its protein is CASRTTDYGYTF.

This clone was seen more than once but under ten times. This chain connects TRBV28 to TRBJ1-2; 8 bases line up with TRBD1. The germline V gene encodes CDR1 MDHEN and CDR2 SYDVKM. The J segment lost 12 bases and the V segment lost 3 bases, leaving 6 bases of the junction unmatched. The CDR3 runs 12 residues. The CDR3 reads CASSFRTGTHTF. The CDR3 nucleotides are TGTGCCAGCAGTTTCAGGACAGGGACCCACACCTTC.

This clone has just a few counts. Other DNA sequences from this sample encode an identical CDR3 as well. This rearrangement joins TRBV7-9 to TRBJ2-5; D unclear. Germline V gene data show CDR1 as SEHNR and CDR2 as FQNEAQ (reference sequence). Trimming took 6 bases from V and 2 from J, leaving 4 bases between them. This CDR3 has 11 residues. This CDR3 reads CASSVQETQYF. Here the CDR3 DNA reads TGTGCCAGCAGTGTTCAAGAGACCCAGTACTTC. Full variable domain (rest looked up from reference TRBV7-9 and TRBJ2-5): DTGVSQNPRHKITKRGQNVTFRCDPISEHNRLYWYRQTLGQGPEFLTYFQNEAQLEKSRLLSDRFSAERPKGSFSTLEIQRTEQGDSAMYLCASSVQETQYFGPGTRLLVL.

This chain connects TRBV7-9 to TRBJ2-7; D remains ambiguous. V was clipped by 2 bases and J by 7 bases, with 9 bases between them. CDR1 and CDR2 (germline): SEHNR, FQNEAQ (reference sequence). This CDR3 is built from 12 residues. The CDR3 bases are TGTGCCAGCAGCTTAACTCTCTTAGAGCAGTACTTC. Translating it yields CASSLTLLEQYF.

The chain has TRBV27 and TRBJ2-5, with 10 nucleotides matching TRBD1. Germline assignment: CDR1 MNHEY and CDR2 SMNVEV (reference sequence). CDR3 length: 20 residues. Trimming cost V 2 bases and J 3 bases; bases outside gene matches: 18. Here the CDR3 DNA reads TGTGCCAGCAGTTTACGGCGGGGGACAGGGGACGCCATCCGCGAAGAGACCCAGTACTTC. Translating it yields CASSLRRGTGDAIREETQYF.

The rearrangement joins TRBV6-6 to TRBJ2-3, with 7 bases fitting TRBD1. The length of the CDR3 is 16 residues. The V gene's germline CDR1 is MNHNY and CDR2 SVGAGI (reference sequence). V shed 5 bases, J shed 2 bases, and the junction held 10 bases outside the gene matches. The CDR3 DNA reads TGTGCCAGCAGTCTAGGACAGGCCCGCTCCACAGATACGCAGTATTTT. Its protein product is CASSLGQARSTDTQYF.

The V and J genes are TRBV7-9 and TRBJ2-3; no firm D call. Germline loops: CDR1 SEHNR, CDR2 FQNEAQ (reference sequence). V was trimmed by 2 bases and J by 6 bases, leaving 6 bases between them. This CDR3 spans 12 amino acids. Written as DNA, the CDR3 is TGTGCCAGCAGCTTATCGATGGATACGCAGTATTTT. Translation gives CASSLSMDTQYF. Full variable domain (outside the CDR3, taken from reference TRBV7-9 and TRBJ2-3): DTGVSQNPRHKITKRGQNVTFRCDPISEHNRLYWYRQTLGQGPEFLTYFQNEAQLEKSRLLSDRFSAERPKGSFSTLEIQRTEQGDSAMYLCASSLSMDTQYFGPGTRLTVL.

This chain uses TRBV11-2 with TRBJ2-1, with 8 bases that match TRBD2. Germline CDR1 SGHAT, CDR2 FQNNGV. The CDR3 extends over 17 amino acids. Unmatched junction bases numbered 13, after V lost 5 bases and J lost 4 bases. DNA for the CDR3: TGTGCCAGCAGCCCCGGGGGAGCGGGAGACCGTTACAATGAGCAGTTCTTC. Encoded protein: CASSPGGAGDRYNEQFF.

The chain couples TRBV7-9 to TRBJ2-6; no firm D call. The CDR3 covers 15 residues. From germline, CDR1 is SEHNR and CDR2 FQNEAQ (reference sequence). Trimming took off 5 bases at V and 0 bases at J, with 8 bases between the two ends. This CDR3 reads CASSERVSGANVLTF. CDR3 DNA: TGTGCCAGCAGCGAGAGAGTCTCTGGGGCCAACGTCCTGACTTTC.

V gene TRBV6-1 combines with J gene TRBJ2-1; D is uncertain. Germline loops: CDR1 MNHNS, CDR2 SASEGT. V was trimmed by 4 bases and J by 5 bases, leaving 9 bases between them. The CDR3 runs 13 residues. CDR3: CASSAVYNNEQFF. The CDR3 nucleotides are TGTGCCAGCAGTGCGGTCTATAACAATGAGCAGTTCTTC.

CDR3 loop: CASSDSGLASDTQYF. The CDR3 DNA sequence: TGTGCCAGCAGTGACTCCGGACTAGCGTCAGATACGCAGTATTTT. The V gene is TRBV6-4, the J gene TRBJ2-3; TRBD2 matches at 9 bases. CDR1 MRHNA and CDR2 SNTAGT come from the germline V gene. The CDR3 contains 15 residues. The trim removed 0 bases at V and 4 bases at J, leaving 2 bases unmatched.

CDR3 region: CAISESTSVNEQFF. The CDR3 nucleotides read TGTGCCATCAGTGAGTCTACTAGCGTCAATGAGCAGTTCTTC. This chain connects TRBV10-3 to TRBJ2-1, with 7 nucleotides matching TRBD2. Looked up from germline, CDR1 is ENHRY and CDR2 is SYGVKD. Losses at the gene ends were 0 bases for V and 6 bases for J; bases not matched to a gene: 2. CDR3 length equals 14 residues.

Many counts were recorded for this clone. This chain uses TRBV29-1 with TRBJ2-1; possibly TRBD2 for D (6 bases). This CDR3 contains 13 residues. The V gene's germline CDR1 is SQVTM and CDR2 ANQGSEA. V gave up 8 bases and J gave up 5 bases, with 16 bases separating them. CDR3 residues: CSPPGGVDNEQFF. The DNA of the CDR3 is TGCAGCCCTCCCGGGGGAGTCGACAATGAGCAGTTCTTC.

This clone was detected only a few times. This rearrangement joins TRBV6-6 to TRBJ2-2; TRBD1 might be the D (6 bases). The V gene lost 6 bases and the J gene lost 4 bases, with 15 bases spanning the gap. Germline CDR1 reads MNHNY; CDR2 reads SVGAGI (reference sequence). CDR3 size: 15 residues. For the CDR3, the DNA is TGTGCCAGCAGCCTGATGACAGGTCCCACCGGGGAGCTGTTTTTT. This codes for CASSLMTGPTGELFF.

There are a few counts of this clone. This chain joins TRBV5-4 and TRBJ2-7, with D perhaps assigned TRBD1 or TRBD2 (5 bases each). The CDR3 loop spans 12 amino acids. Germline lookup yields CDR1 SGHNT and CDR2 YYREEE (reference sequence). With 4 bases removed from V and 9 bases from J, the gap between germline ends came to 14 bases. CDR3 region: CASSGDRGVQYF. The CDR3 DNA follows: TGTGCCAGCAGCGGCGATAGAGGGGTGCAGTACTTC. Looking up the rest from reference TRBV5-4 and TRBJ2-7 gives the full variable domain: ETGVTQSPTHLIKTRGQQVTLRCSSQSGHNTVSWYQQALGQGPQFIFQYYREEENGRGNFPPRFSGLQFPNYSSELNVNALELDDSALYLCASSGDRGVQYFGPGTRLTVT.

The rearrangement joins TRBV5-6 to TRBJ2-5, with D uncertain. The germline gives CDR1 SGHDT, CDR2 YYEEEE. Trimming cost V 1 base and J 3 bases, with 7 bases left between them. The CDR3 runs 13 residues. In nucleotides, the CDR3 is TGTGCCAGCAGCTTGCAGCATGAAGAGACCCAGTACTTC. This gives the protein CASSLQHEETQYF.

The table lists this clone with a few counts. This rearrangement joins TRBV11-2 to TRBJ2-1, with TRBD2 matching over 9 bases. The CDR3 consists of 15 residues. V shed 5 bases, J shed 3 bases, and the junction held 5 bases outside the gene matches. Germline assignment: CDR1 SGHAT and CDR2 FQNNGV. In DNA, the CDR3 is TGTGCCAGCAGCGAAGGAGCGGGAGGCTACAATGAGCAGTTCTTC. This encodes CASSEGAGGYNEQFF. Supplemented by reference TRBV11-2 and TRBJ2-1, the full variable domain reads EAGVAQSPRYKIIEKRQSVAFWCNPISGHATLYWYQQILGQGPKLLIQFQNNGVVDDSQLPKDRFSAERLKGVDSTLKIQPAKLEDSAVYLCASSEGAGGYNEQFFGPGTRLTVL.

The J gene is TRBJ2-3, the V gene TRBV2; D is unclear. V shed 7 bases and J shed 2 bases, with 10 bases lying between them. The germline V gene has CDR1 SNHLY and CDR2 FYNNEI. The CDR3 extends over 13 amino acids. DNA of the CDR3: TGTGCCAGCAAGTTGGAATCCACAGATACGCAGTATTTT. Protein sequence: CASKLESTDTQYF.

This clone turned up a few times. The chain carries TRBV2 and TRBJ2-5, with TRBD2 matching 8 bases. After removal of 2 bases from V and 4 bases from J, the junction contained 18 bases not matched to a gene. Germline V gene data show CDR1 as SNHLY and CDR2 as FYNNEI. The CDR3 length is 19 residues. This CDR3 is CASSERELWREVGGETQYF. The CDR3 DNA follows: TGTGCCAGCAGTGAAAGGGAGTTGTGGCGGGAGGTTGGCGGAGAGACCCAGTACTTC.

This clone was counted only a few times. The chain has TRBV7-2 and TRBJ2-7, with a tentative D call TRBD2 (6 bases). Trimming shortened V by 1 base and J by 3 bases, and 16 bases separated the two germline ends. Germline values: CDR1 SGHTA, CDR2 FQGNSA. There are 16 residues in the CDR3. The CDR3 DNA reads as TGTGCCAGCAGCTTAGGGGTGGGCGGGATCTACTACGAGCAGTACTTC. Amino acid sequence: CASSLGVGGIYYEQYF.

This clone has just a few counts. The CDR3 sequence is CASSPDGLAGLYNEQFF. CDR3 coding DNA: TGCGCCAGCAGCCCCGACGGACTAGCGGGTTTATACAATGAGCAGTTCTTC. The chain is built from TRBV5-1 and TRBJ2-1, with TRBD2 identical over 11 bases. The CDR3 spans 17 residues. V gave up 4 bases and J gave up 4 bases; unmatched junction bases: 10. The germline CDR1 and CDR2 sequences are SGHRS and YFSETQ. Together with reference TRBV5-1 and TRBJ2-1, the CDR3 gives the full variable domain: KAGVTQTPRYLIKTRGQQVTLSCSPISGHRSVSWYQQTPGQGLQFLFEYFSETQRNKGNFPGRFSGRQFSNSRSEMNVSTLELGDSALYLCASSPDGLAGLYNEQFFGPGTRLTVL.